One and the same sample provided the 16 T cell receptor beta chains below, sequenced in a study of T cells after yellow fever vaccination. TCRdb reprocessed the 5' RACE reads via MiXCR and lists one record per CDR3 protein. The sample holds 100,000 to 150,000 distinct CDR3 sequences, about 15% seen once. The input for sequencing was CD8+ T cells sorted from PBMCs, taken 5 days after the yellow fever booster vaccination. The receptors were gathered from a man aged 18 to 30 who received the YFV17D yellow fever vaccine.

This clonotype was counted between two and nine times. The rearrangement links TRBV4-3 to TRBJ2-7, with D perhaps TRBD2 (5 bases). V was cut by 1 base and J by 0 bases, with 13 bases left in between. Looked up from germline, CDR1 is LGHNA and CDR2 is YSLEER. The CDR3 runs 16 residues. This CDR3 is CASSQGASQSSYEQYF. CDR3 in DNA: TGCGCCAGCAGCCAAGGGGCTAGCCAGAGCTCCTACGAGCAGTACTTC.

This clonotype was observed a few times. The CDR3 region is CATSRPDGVGAQPQHF. The CDR3 DNA reads as TGTGCCACCAGCAGACCGGATGGTGTCGGGGCCCAGCCCCAGCATTTT. The chain uses TRBV15 and TRBJ1-5, with a possible D match to TRBD1 (5 bases). This CDR3 has 16 amino acids. Germline CDR1 LNHNV, CDR2 YYDKDF (reference sequence). The ends were cut back, 2 bases at V and 7 bases at J, with 18 bases in the middle.

CDR3 residues: CASSLVPGGSLGYTF. The DNA for the CDR3 is TGTGCCAGCAGTTTAGTACCAGGGGGCTCATTGGGCTACACCTTC. This chain connects TRBV28 to TRBJ1-2; TRBD1 agrees at 8 bases. CDR3 length equals 15 residues. With V trimmed by 2 bases and J by 8 bases, 10 bases remained unmatched. The V gene's germline CDR1 is MDHEN and CDR2 SYDVKM.

The J gene is TRBJ1-1, the V gene TRBV6-5, with no clear D. This CDR3 is built from 13 residues. Deletions cut 4 bases from V and 1 base from J, with 7 bases between. Per germline, CDR1 MNHEY and CDR2 SVGAGI. Here the CDR3 DNA reads TGTGCCAGCAGTTGGGCGGGGAACACTGAAGCTTTCTTT. Its protein product is CASSWAGNTEAFF.

The chain recombines TRBV20-1 with TRBJ2-5; D uncertain. V lost 4 bases and J 5 bases, leaving 5 bases between the germline ends. The CDR3 length is 10 residues. Germline CDR1 reads DFQATT; CDR2 reads SNEGSKA (reference sequence). The CDR3 spells CSATYETQYF. The CDR3 DNA reads as TGCAGTGCTACGTATGAGACCCAGTACTTC.

V is TRBV7-8 and J is TRBJ1-1; D is ambiguous. The CDR3 consists of 14 residues. CDR1 is SGHVS and CDR2 is FQNEAQ in the germline V gene. The V gene lost 6 bases and the J gene lost 4 bases, with 15 bases spanning the gap. The CDR3 DNA reads TGTGCCAGCAGTTACCGTGCGGGCAGCACTGAAGCTTTCTTT. Translation gives CASSYRAGSTEAFF. Looking up the rest from reference TRBV7-8 and TRBJ1-1 gives the full variable domain: GAGVSQSPRYKVAKRGQDVALRCDPISGHVSLFWYQQALGQGPEFLTYFQNEAQLDKSGLPSDRFFAERPEGSVSTLKIQRTQQEDSAVYLCASSYRAGSTEAFFGQGTRLTVV.

V gene TRBV9 combines with J gene TRBJ2-1; D could derive from TRBD1 or TRBD2 (7 bases each). Germline assignment: CDR1 SGDLS and CDR2 YYNGEE. CDR3 length: 14 residues. Trimming pared 0 bases from V and 9 bases from J, leaving 13 bases between. CDR3 sequence (DNA): TGTGCCAGCAGCGTAGTGTGGGAGGGGGCTGAGCAGTTCTTC. Translation: CASSVVWEGAEQFF.

This clonotype was found a few times. The chain combines TRBV7-6 with TRBJ2-3, with 7 bases identical to TRBD2. Germline V gives CDR1 SGHVS, CDR2 FNYEAQ. The CDR3 contains 15 residues. The ends lost 5 bases at V and 1 base at J; junction bases unmatched: 6. In DNA form, the CDR3 reads TGTGCCAGCAGCCTAAGACTAGCTGGCACAGATACGCAGTATTTT. It encodes CASSLRLAGTDTQYF.

This clonotype was seen a handful of times. J is TRBJ2-5 and V is TRBV7-9; possible D gene TRBD2, 7 bases. The germline V and J ends were trimmed by 3 bases and 5 bases, with 19 bases remaining between them. This CDR3 has 16 residues. Germline V gene sequence: CDR1 SEHNR, CDR2 FQNEAQ (reference sequence). CDR3 in DNA: TGTGCCAGCAGCTTCCCGCCGGAGGGGGGGCAGGAGACCCAGTACTTC. Translating gives CASSFPPEGGQETQYF.

Only a few counts were recorded for this clonotype. The chain has TRBV27 and TRBJ1-2, with TRBD1 identical over 7 bases. This CDR3 has 13 amino acids. Looked up from germline, CDR1 is MNHEY and CDR2 is SMNVEV (reference sequence). V was pared by 8 bases and J by 1 base, with 4 bases of the junction left unmatched. This CDR3 is CASGQGVNYGYTF. CDR3 nucleotide sequence: TGTGCCAGCGGCCAGGGGGTTAACTATGGCTACACCTTC.

There are many counts of this clonotype. CDR3 sequence reads: CATSRAPSGGQPQHF. The CDR3 bases are TGTGCCACCAGCCGAGCTCCTAGTGGGGGTCAGCCCCAGCATTTT. This rearrangement joins TRBV15 to TRBJ1-5, with a weak D call TRBD1 (5 bases). Looked up from germline, CDR1 is LNHNV and CDR2 is YYDKDF (reference sequence). V lost 5 bases and J lost 6, with 17 bases in between. The CDR3 sequence is 15 residues long.

This clonotype was observed a few times. This sequence joins TRBV6-5 and TRBJ1-4; maybe TRBD1 (5 bases). The CDR3 is 12 residues long. V was cut by 5 bases and J by 12 bases, with 13 bases left in between. Per the germline V gene, CDR1 is MNHEY and CDR2 is SVGAGI. The CDR3, as DNA: TGTGCCAGCAGTGATAACGGGGGGGAACTGTTTTTT. Its protein is CASSDNGGELFF.

This clonotype has at least ten counts. The V call is TRBV12-3 or TRBV12-4, the J call TRBJ2-3; 7 positions match TRBD2. V shed 7 bases, J shed 6 bases, and the junction held 10 bases outside the gene matches. This CDR3 has 14 amino acids. The CDR3: CASTWVLALDTQYF. CDR3 nucleotides: TGTGCCAGCACCTGGGTACTAGCGCTTGATACGCAGTATTTT.

The rearrangement joins TRBV5-8 to TRBJ1-1; possibly TRBD1 for D (6 bases). This CDR3 is built from 12 residues. Between the trimmed V and J ends, which lost 7 bases and 7 bases, there was a span of 14 bases. Germline V gives CDR1 SGHTS, CDR2 YDEGEE. CDR3 sequence (DNA): TGTGCCAGCGGGCGGACAGCCCTTGAAGCTTTCTTT. Amino acids: CASGRTALEAFF.

The chain couples TRBV15 to TRBJ2-5, with a tentative D call TRBD1 (6 bases). CDR3 length: 15 amino acids. The germline V and J ends were trimmed by 4 bases and 3 bases, with 15 bases remaining between them. The germline gives CDR1 LNHNV, CDR2 YYDKDF (reference sequence). CDR3 bases: TGTGCCACCAGCAATGAGGGGGAAAACAAAGAGACCCAGTACTTC. Its translation: CATSNEGENKETQYF. Drawing the rest from reference TRBV15 and TRBJ2-5, the complete variable domain is DAMVIQNPRYQVTQFGKPVTLSCSQTLNHNVMYWYQQKSSQAPKLLFHYYDKDFNNEADTPDNFQSRRPNTSFCFLDIRSPGLGDTAMYLCATSNEGENKETQYFGPGTRLLVL.

This clonotype was seen a handful of times. The rearrangement joins TRBV7-9 to TRBJ2-3; 8 positions agree with TRBD2. Germline CDR1 reads SEHNR; CDR2 reads FQNEAQ (reference sequence). With 5 bases clipped from V and 0 bases from J, the junction kept 19 bases outside the gene matches. The CDR3 length is 20 residues. As DNA, the CDR3 is TGTGCCAGCAGCCCCGCGGCGGTTGCGGGGGGCGTAGATAGCACAGATACGCAGTATTTT. Translated: CASSPAAVAGGVDSTDTQYF. The full variable domain, with the rest looked up from reference TRBV7-9 and TRBJ2-3, is DTGVSQNPRHKITKRGQNVTFRCDPISEHNRLYWYRQTLGQGPEFLTYFQNEAQLEKSRLLSDRFSAERPKGSFSTLEIQRTEQGDSAMYLCASSPAAVAGGVDSTDTQYFGPGTRLTVL.